Each of the 10 T cell receptor beta chains below was sequenced from the same sample in a study of spatial heterogeneity in lung cancer. TCRdb used MiXCR to reprocess the 5' RACE reads, holding one entry per CDR3 protein. This table holds around 45,000 distinct CDR3 sequences, approximately 24% found once. Stated time point: blood at routine non-recurrence follow-up after resection. The input for sequencing was PBMCs, taken at follow-up. These receptors came from a female donor with early-stage non-small cell lung cancer.

This clonotype appeared a few times. The chain's CDR3 is CASSLAVEGRPTEAFF. Here the CDR3 DNA reads TGTGCCAGCAGCTTGGCTGTGGAGGGCAGACCCACTGAAGCTTTCTTT. V is TRBV5-5 and J is TRBJ1-1; D uncertain. This CDR3 comprises 16 residues. CDR1 is SGHKS, CDR2 YYEKEE, per germline (reference sequence). Trimming pared 0 bases from V and 4 bases from J, leaving 16 bases between.

This chain connects TRBV9 to TRBJ2-5; 9 bases fit TRBD1. V lost 2 bases to trimming and J lost 4 bases; unmatched junction nucleotides: 6. Germline CDR1 is SGDLS and CDR2 is YYNGEE. The CDR3 sequence is 15 residues long. The DNA of the CDR3 is TGTGCCAGCAGCGTCCAACAGGGGGCTGGAGAGACCCAGTACTTC. It codes for CASSVQQGAGETQYF. The full variable domain, its missing parts supplied by reference TRBV9 and TRBJ2-5, is DSGVTQTPKHLITATGQRVTLRCSPRSGDLSVYWYQQSLDQGLQFLIQYYNGEERAKGNILERFSAQQFPDLHSELNLSSLELGDSALYFCASSVQQGAGETQYFGPGTRLLVL.

Judged by abundance, this clonotype is medium-sized (0.01 to 0.1%). The chain carries TRBV18 and TRBJ2-7, with D possibly TRBD1 on 5 matching bases. Germline V gene data show CDR1 as KGHSH and CDR2 as LQKENI. CDR3 length: 13 amino acids. V was clipped by 2 bases and J by 8 bases, with 13 bases between them. CDR3 amino acids: CASSPSVADKQYV. As DNA, the CDR3 is TGTGCCAGCTCACCAAGTGTGGCGGACAAGCAGTACGTC.

This clonotype has at least ten counts. This chain uses TRBV28 with TRBJ2-7; 8 nucleotides align to TRBD1. After removal of 6 bases from V and 3 bases from J, the junction contained 10 bases not matched to a gene. Per germline, CDR1 MDHEN and CDR2 SYDVKM. The CDR3 has 15 amino acids. The CDR3 nucleotides are TGTGCCAGCAGGCGAGGACAGGGAGGATTCTACGAGCAGTACTTC. Translated: CASRRGQGGFYEQYF.

J is TRBJ2-2 and V is TRBV3-1; tentatively, D is TRBD1 (6 bases). Per the germline V gene, CDR1 is LGHDT and CDR2 is YNNKEL (reference sequence). Trimming left V 1 base short and J 6 bases short, with 12 bases between. This CDR3 has 15 amino acids. The DNA of the CDR3 is TGTGCCAGCAGCCAAGTAGTACAGGGCGCCGGGGAGCTGTTTTTT. Protein: CASSQVVQGAGELFF.

On this clonotype itself: This may be a read error, as it is one base from a much larger clone. The V and J genes are TRBV19 and TRBJ2-7, with D perhaps matching TRBD1 or TRBD2 (6 bases each). From germline, CDR1 is LNHDA and CDR2 SQIVND (reference sequence). The CDR3 is made up of 16 amino acids. Trimming took off 3 bases at V and 6 bases at J, with 21 bases between the two ends. Written as DNA, the CDR3 is TGTGCCAGTAGTATCGTCCCGGGGGCAAATACCTTCGAGCAGTACGTC. This sequence encodes CASSIVPGANTFEQYV.

This clonotype has ten or more counts. The chain employs TRBV7-9 and TRBJ2-2; D call uncertain. The germline CDR1 and CDR2 sequences are SEHNR and FQNEAQ (reference sequence). V was clipped by 11 bases and J by 3 bases, with 16 bases between them. The CDR3 loop spans 14 amino acids. CDR3 sequence (DNA): TGTGCCTCTAGTGGGCTCCCTGACACCGGGGAGCTGTTTTTT. This encodes CASSGLPDTGELFF.

In its sample, this clonotype was seen a few times. The CDR3 loop is CASSFHPTDTQYF. The CDR3 DNA reads as TGTGCCAGCAGTTTTCACCCGACAGATACGCAGTATTTT. This chain joins TRBV27 and TRBJ2-3; no clear D. V was cut by 3 bases and J by 3 bases, with 7 bases left in between. Germline V gene lookup returns CDR1 MNHEY and CDR2 SMNVEV (reference sequence). The CDR3 length is 13 residues.

This sequence joins TRBV6-1 and TRBJ2-1; tentative D call: TRBD1 (6 bases). The germline V gene encodes CDR1 MNHNS and CDR2 SASEGT. Trimming removed 5 bases from V and 9 bases from J, with 14 bases in between. There are 13 residues in the CDR3. CDR3 sequence reads: CASSLDRGSEQFF. In DNA, the CDR3 is TGTGCCAGCAGTCTGGACAGAGGAAGTGAGCAGTTCTTC.

The sample holds a few counts of this clonotype. The genes are TRBV7-8 and TRBJ1-1; D not certain. V gave up 0 bases and J gave up 1 base, with 6 bases separating them. Germline V gene lookup returns CDR1 SGHVS and CDR2 FQNEAQ. This CDR3 region has 14 residues. In nucleotides, the CDR3 is TGTGCCAGCAGCTTAGCGGCCGAGAACACTGAAGCTTTCTTT. This gives the protein CASSLAAENTEAFF. The full variable domain, completed using reference TRBV7-8 and TRBJ1-1, is GAGVSQSPRYKVAKRGQDVALRCDPISGHVSLFWYQQALGQGPEFLTYFQNEAQLDKSGLPSDRFFAERPEGSVSTLKIQRTQQEDSAVYLCASSLAAENTEAFFGQGTRLTVV.